This is a list of T cell receptor beta chains from one sample in a study of T cells after yellow fever vaccination. TCRdb re-analysed the 5' RACE reads in MiXCR, keeping a single row per CDR3 protein. The sample carries about 130,000 distinct CDR3 sequences, around 7.7% recorded once. This material consisted of CD4+ T cells sorted from PBMCs, taken more than 8 days after the first yellow fever vaccination. Receptors were obtained from a man between 18 and 29 years old who received the YFV17D yellow fever vaccine. Both conserved end residues are part of each CDR3. The D gene is left open where the match is weak. Clone size appears in some rows only: once, few, many, or a class for an expanded clone.

v_call	cdr3_length	d_call	j_call	clone_size	cdr3_nt	cdr3_aa
TRBV27	15	-	TRBJ2-2	few	TGTGCCAGCAGTTCCCGAGGGGTAGACACCGGGGAGCTGTTTTTT	CASSSRGVDTGELFF
TRBV7-7	15	TRBD2	TRBJ2-1	many	TGTGCCAGCAGCCCGACACTAGCGGGGGACAATGAGCAGTTCTTC	CASSPTLAGDNEQFF
TRBV20-1	16	-	TRBJ1-5	many	TGCAGTGCTAGAGATTTAGGGGCCGGGGTTAAGGAGCCCCAGCATTTT	CSARDLGAGVKEPQHF
TRBV4-2	18	TRBD2	TRBJ2-5	few	TGTGCCAGCAGCCTCGGCCTAGCGGGGGCCCCGGGGGGGGAGACCCAGTACTTC	CASSLGLAGAPGGETQYF
TRBV3-1	18	TRBD1	TRBJ2-7	-	TGTGCCTGCAGTTTACAAAACCCGGACAGGGCCCACCCCTACGAGCAGTACTTC	CACSLQNPDRAHPYEQYF
TRBV5-6	12	-	TRBJ2-5	many	TGTGCCAGCAGCTTGGACAGGGAGACCCAGTACTTC	CASSLDRETQYF
TRBV20-1	14	-	TRBJ2-1	many	TGCAGCGCTATGTCAGGGCAGGGACTGAATGAGCAGTTCTTC	CSAMSGQGLNEQFF
TRBV7-2	13	-	TRBJ2-7	many	TGTGCCAGCAGCCTAAACAGGGATAACGAGCAGTACTTC	CASSLNRDNEQYF
TRBV5-6	15	-	TRBJ1-1	-	TGTGCCAGCAGCCCTATCGGGAGGCCCGACACTGAAGCTTTCTTT	CASSPIGRPDTEAFF
TRBV5-1	13	-	TRBJ1-2	many	TGCGCCAGCAGCATAACAGGGTCCCTGGGCTACACCTTC	CASSITGSLGYTF
TRBV4-2	16	-	TRBJ2-3	many	TGTGCCAGCAGCCTCCAGGGGGGGGGCTCGGGGGATACGCAGTATTTT	CASSLQGGGSGDTQYF
TRBV20-1	12	-	TRBJ1-5	-	TGCAGTGCTCCAGGGTTCGGGCAGCCCCAGCATTTT	CSAPGFGQPQHF
TRBV19	14	TRBD1	TRBJ1-2	many	TGTGCCAGTAGGTTTACAGGGGGTGTCTATGGCTACACCTTC	CASRFTGGVYGYTF
TRBV5-1	14	TRBD2	TRBJ2-3	few	TGCGCCAGCAGCTCTAGCGGGGGCGTCAATACGCAGTATTTT	CASSSSGGVNTQYF
TRBV6-5	15	-	TRBJ2-7	many	TGTGCCAGCAGTTACTCGACCCCTATAATCTACGAGCAGTACTTC	CASSYSTPIIYEQYF
TRBV5-1	14	-	TRBJ2-2	many	TGCGCCAGCAGCTCTGCCTTTGAGGGCGGGGAGCTGTTTTTT	CASSSAFEGGELFF
TRBV7-9	14	-	TRBJ1-1	-	TGTGCCAGCAGCTACGACCCCGTCAGCACTGAAGCTTTCTTT	CASSYDPVSTEAFF
TRBV20-1	14	-	TRBJ2-5	many	TGCAGTGCTAGAGATCATCGCGGAGTAGAGACCCAGTACTTC	CSARDHRGVETQYF
TRBV20-1	17	TRBD2	TRBJ2-1	-	TGCAGTGTCAGGGGCCTAGCGGGGGGCATCTCCTACAATGAGCAGTTCTTC	CSVRGLAGGISYNEQFF
TRBV5-1	14	-	TRBJ2-6	many	TGCGCCAGCAGCTTGGACTCTGGGGCCAACGTCCTGACTTTC	CASSLDSGANVLTF
TRBV7-2	13	-	TRBJ2-1	few	TGTGCCAGCAGCCCTCGAATTAGGAATGAGCAGTTCTTC	CASSPRIRNEQFF
TRBV10-2	12	-	TRBJ2-5	many	TGCGCCACCTCACCGTTTCAAGAGACCCAGTACTTC	CATSPFQETQYF
TRBV12-3/TRBV12-4	15	-	TRBJ1-1	many	TGTGCCAGCAGTTACAGGGTTCTTGGGAACACTGAAGCTTTCTTT	CASSYRVLGNTEAFF
TRBV18	11	TRBD1	TRBJ1-1	many	TGTGCCAGCTCAGAACAGGGGGAAGCTTTCTTT	CASSEQGEAFF
TRBV7-9	14	TRBD1	TRBJ2-2	many	TGTGCCAACAGAGGACAGGGGGACACCGGGGAGCTGTTTTTT	CANRGQGDTGELFF
TRBV12-3/TRBV12-4	15	TRBD2	TRBJ2-2	many	TGTGCCAGCACCAAAAGCGGGCGGGGGGCCGGGGAGCTGTTTTTT	CASTKSGRGAGELFF
TRBV9	14	-	TRBJ2-4	many	TGTGCCAGCAGCGACCAGGTGGCCAAAAACATTCAGTACTTC	CASSDQVAKNIQYF
TRBV18	15	TRBD2	TRBJ2-7	-	TGTGCCAGCTCGGCGACTAGCGGGGCCACTTACGAGCAGTACTTC	CASSATSGATYEQYF